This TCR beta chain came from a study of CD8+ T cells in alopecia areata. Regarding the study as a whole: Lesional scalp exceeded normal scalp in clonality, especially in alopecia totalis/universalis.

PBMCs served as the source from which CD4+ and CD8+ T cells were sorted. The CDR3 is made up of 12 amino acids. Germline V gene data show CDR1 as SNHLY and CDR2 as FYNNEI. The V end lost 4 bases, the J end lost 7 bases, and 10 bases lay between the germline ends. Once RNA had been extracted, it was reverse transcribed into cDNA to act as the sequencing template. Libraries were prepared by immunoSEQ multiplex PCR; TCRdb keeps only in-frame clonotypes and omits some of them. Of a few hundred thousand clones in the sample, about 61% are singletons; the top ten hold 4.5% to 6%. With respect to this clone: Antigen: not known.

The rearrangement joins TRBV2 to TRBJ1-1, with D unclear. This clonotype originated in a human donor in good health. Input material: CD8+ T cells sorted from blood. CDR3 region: CASSVGLLEAFF. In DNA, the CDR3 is TGTGCCAGCAGTGTAGGGCTGCTTGAAGCTTTCTTT.